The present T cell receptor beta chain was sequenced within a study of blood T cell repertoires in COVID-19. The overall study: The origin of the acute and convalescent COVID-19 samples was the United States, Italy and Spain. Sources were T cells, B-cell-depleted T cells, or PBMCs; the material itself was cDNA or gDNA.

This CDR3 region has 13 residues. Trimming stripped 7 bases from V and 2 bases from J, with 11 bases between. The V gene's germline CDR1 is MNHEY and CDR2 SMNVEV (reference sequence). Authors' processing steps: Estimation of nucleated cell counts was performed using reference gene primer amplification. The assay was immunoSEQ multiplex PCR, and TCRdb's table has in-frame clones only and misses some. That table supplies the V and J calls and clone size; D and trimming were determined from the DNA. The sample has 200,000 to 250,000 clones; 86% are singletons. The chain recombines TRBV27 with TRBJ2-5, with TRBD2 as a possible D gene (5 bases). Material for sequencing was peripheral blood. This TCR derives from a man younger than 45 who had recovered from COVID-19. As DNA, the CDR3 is TGTGCCAGCAAGCGGTCTGGACAAGAGACCCAGTACTTC. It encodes CASKRSGQETQYF.